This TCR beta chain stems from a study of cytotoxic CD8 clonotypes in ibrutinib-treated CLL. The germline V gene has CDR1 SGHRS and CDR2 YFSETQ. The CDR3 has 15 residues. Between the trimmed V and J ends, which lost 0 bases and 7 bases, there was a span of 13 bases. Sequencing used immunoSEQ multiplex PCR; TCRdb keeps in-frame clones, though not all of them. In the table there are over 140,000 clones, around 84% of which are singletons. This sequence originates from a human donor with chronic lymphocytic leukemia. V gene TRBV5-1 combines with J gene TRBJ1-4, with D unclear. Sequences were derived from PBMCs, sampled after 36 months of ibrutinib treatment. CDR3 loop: CASSLAGSGGEKLFF. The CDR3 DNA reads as TGCGCCAGCAGCTTGGCGGGGTCAGGAGGTGAAAAACTGTTTTTT.